Here is one TCR beta chain with its context. The data were obtained in a study of blood T cell repertoires in COVID-19. For the study at large: Spain, Italy and the United States supplied samples that represented acute and convalescent COVID-19. PBMCs, B-cell-depleted T cells, or T cells were the source of the cDNA or gDNA that made up the material.

Under the authors' procedure: Estimated nucleated cell counts came from reference gene primer amplification. Sequencing used immunoSEQ multiplex PCR; TCRdb keeps in-frame clones, though not all of them. V and J calls and clone size follow that table, whereas D and trimming were derived from the DNA. The table records 85,000 to 130,000 clones, more than 75% of them present only once. Trimming cost V 6 bases and J 5 bases, with 20 bases left between them. The CDR3 has 16 residues. The germline V gene encodes CDR1 SGHRS and CDR2 YFSETQ. The V call is TRBV5-1, the J call TRBJ2-2; maybe TRBD1 (6 bases). The specimen sequenced was peripheral blood. This receptor was taken from a man aged 55 to 70 with acute or convalescent COVID-19. This CDR3 reads CASTLQGQILTGELFF. The CDR3, as DNA: TGCGCCAGCACCCTACAAGGACAGATCTTAACCGGGGAGCTGTTTTTT.